The 4 T cell receptor beta chains listed next were all sequenced from one sample in a study of blood T cell repertoires in COVID-19. Clones were read by immunoSEQ multiplex PCR, and TCRdb kept only the in-frame ones, dropping some. The data show 50,000 to 65,000 clones, 75% to 85% seen once. The sample consisted of peripheral blood. Every receptor here comes from a woman aged 60-75 years with acute or convalescent COVID-19.

The chain has TRBV5-1 and TRBJ1-1; 11 bases align to TRBD1. This CDR3 has 15 amino acids. V lost 3 bases and J lost 4; bases outside the gene matches: 5. Germline V CDR1 and CDR2: SGHRS, YFSETQ. CDR3 nucleotide sequence: TGCGCCAGCAGCTCCGCGGGGACAGGGGGCACTGAAGCTTTCTTT. Protein product: CASSSAGTGGTEAFF.

The chain recombines TRBV5-1 with TRBJ1-2; D unresolved. Trimming stripped 1 base from V and 7 bases from J, with 11 bases between. Per the germline V gene, CDR1 is SGHRS and CDR2 is YFSETQ. The CDR3 is 13 residues long. The CDR3 DNA reads TGCGCCAGCAGCTTGCAGGCCGAGGGTGGCTACACCTTC. Translated, it gives CASSLQAEGGYTF.

The V and J genes are TRBV5-1 and TRBJ2-7, with a weak D call TRBD2 (5 bases). The germline V gene has CDR1 SGHRS and CDR2 YFSETQ. The CDR3 sequence is 13 residues long. Trimming stripped 2 bases from V and 1 base from J, with 7 bases between. CDR3 loop: CASSFGISYEQYF. CDR3 sequence (DNA): TGCGCCAGCAGCTTCGGGATTTCCTACGAGCAGTACTTC.

V usage is TRBV5-6 and J usage is TRBJ1-2, with D maybe TRBD1 (5 bases). Looked up from germline, CDR1 is SGHDT and CDR2 is YYEEEE. This CDR3 comprises 14 residues. V was trimmed by 4 bases and J by 5 bases, leaving 15 bases between them. CDR3 loop: CASSLRTGEYGYTF. The CDR3 DNA reads TGTGCCAGCAGCCTAAGGACGGGGGAATATGGCTACACCTTC.